This T cell receptor beta chain was sequenced during a study of regulatory T cells in long-lasting Graves disease. The wider study: Graves' disease counted as persistent after over 5 years of antithyroid drugs with positive TSH receptor antibodies.

Study findings and constraints: TRBV28, TRBJ1-2 and TRBJ2-5 were favored in persistent disease. Possibly, accuracy suffered from the small sample size.

V dropped 4 bases and J dropped 2; count of bases not matched to a gene: 8. The CDR3 is 15 amino acids. Germline CDR1 and CDR2: SGHDT and YYEEEE. Time point specified: persistent/refractory GD, antithyroid drugs over 5 years with positive TRAb. Following extraction of RNA from PBMCs, that RNA was used to make the TCR library. Doctors identified Graves' disease using the American Thyroid Association guidelines. Assembly of TCR beta libraries relied on iRepertoire HTBI primers together with Arm-PCR of CDR3 regions. Each CDR3 protein gets one entry after TCRdb re-called the multiplex PCR reads with MiXCR. The repertoire holds under 450,000 distinct CDR3 sequences, approximately 25% seen once, with approximately 27% in the top ten. On this clonotype itself: The antigen remains undetermined.

The chain joins TRBV5-6 to TRBJ2-5, with 7 bases matching TRBD1. The starting material was peripheral blood mononuclear cells (PBMCs), obtained when the disease was refractory, from a patient treated with antithyroid drugs. The origin of this receptor is a middle-aged woman with Graves disease. DNA of the CDR3: TGTGCCAGCAGCCAGACAGGGTGGGGGCAAGAGACCCAGTACTTC. Amino acid sequence: CASSQTGWGQETQYF.